This T cell receptor (beta chain) was obtained from a study of blood T cell repertoires in COVID-19 (dated by TCRdb to the early 2020s). As for the study more broadly: Samples from collaborators originated in the United States, Italy and Spain and spanned both the acute and convalescent phases of COVID-19. The prospective study material was composed of cDNA or gDNA derived from T cells, B-cell-depleted T cells, or PBMCs. Subjects who had been exposed to COVID-19, were actively infected with it, or had recovered from it provided the deeply sampled blood TCRbeta repertoires that made up the dataset. A freely available public database, intended as a resource for researchers studying the immune response to SARS-CoV-2, is where the repertoires were released. Samples came from the ongoing ImmuneRACE study (first 160 participants) plus 1,254 subjects from 6 global collaborators. Nearly every sample came with metadata listing a de-identified subject ID, COVID-19 status, age in years and sex. HLA class I and class II types, where available, came from metadata supplied by the sample provider rather than from assay-based typing.

The CDR3 holds 17 amino acids from the cysteine to the phenylalanine. This entry keeps only the CDR3 DNA: 51 bases, framed from base 1. CDR1 is given as SGHTA and CDR2 as FQGTGA, both from the germline V gene. Germline trimming amounts to 1 base on V and 1 base on J, with 5 as the count of junction bases outside the gene matches. General conclusions and limits of the study: How much clinical and demographic metadata was included differed by source and by participant, and the metadata was provided uncurated.

TCRbeta CDR3 regions were amplified from genomic DNA by means of the immunoSEQ Assay, a bias-controlled multiplex PCR. As for the authors' bioinformatics: Nucleated cell counts per sample were estimated from amplification of reference gene primers within the assay. To quantify the absolute abundance of each unique TCRbeta CDR3 rearrangement, sequence reads were collapsed and filtered. For each sample, productive Simpson clonality was calculated as the square root of Simpson's diversity index across productive rearrangements. TCRdb provides this immuneACCESS table in a form limited to in-frame rearrangements. Some clones are lacking; in checked studies, under half of them reflect an unresolved V gene, and why the rest are absent is not known. V, J and clone size are taken as reported in that table, and D and trimming were inferred from the DNA itself. Recorded for this sample are about 170,000 clones; less than 90% of them occurred a single time. In total, the top ten clones hold around 4.8% of the sample.

Turning to this clone: No cognate antigen has been identified for it. Per-base quality was not reported, and no clone a single base away is much larger than it.

In the prospective study, participants were roughly 18 to 89 years old, resided in 25 or so geographic areas of the United States, and were enrolled through a virtual design. Cohort assignment in the prospective study relied on participant-reported clinical history from a screening survey and a study questionnaire. Recovered participants in ImmuneRACE Cohort 3 were defined by two consecutive negative NP/OP PCR tests, clearance by a healthcare professional, or resolution of symptoms. In the prospective study, whole blood, serum and a nasopharyngeal or oropharyngeal swab were collected from each participant by mobile phlebotomists. Prospective study participants could optionally give additional blood draws and questionnaires over an approximately 2-month period. Before DNA extraction, prospective study blood samples were shipped either frozen or at room temperature.

This TCR was sampled from a woman aged 50 to 60 who had recovered from COVID-19. The V and J genes are TRBV7-3 and TRBJ2-2, with 8 central nucleotides matching TRBD1. Source material: PBMCs or T cells enriched from blood (not recorded which). The CDR3 region reads CASSLIGGTGNTGELFF. At the DNA level, the sequence is TGTGCCAGCAGCTTAATTGGAGGGACAGGGAACACCGGGGAGCTGTTTTTT.